This TCR beta chain was retrieved from a study of chemoradiotherapy in HPV16-positive cancers. Study results and caveats: During treatment, candidate HPV-specific clones and E7-related motifs expanded in tumor. Better recurrence-free survival went with HPV-responsive T-cell expansion in HPV16-positive patients.

Repertoires were sampled repeatedly during chemoradiotherapy. About this clone: The antigen is not known.

This CDR3 is built from 11 residues. CDR1 and CDR2 (germline): SGHRS, YFSETQ. Trimming stripped 0 bases from V and 5 bases from J, with 2 bases between. TCRdb keeps only in-frame clones here, not all; method: immunoSEQ multiplex PCR. The sample holds about 20,000 clones, about nine tenths seen once. Sequencing used blood, obtained from a patient who underwent chemoradiotherapy. The source of this sequence is a human donor with HPV-associated anogenital cancer. This rearrangement joins TRBV5-1 to TRBJ2-5; D gene unclear. CDR3 amino acids: CASSLEETQYF. CDR3 nucleotide sequence: TGCGCCAGCAGCTTGGAGGAGACCCAGTACTTC. Based on the CDR3 plus reference TRBV5-1 and TRBJ2-5, the full variable domain is KAGVTQTPRYLIKTRGQQVTLSCSPISGHRSVSWYQQTPGQGLQFLFEYFSETQRNKGNFPGRFSGRQFSNSRSEMNVSTLELGDSALYLCASSLEETQYFGPGTRLLVL.